This record covers a single T cell receptor (beta chain). The data belong to a study of T cell repertoires in ileal Crohn's disease. Trimming cost V 5 bases and J 2 bases, with 15 bases left between them. CDR1 and CDR2 from the germline V gene are SGHAT and FQNNGV. This CDR3 has 16 residues. TCRdb keeps only in-frame clones here, not all; method: immunoSEQ multiplex PCR. The sample consists of 55,000 to 65,000 clones, roughly 89% of them appearing once. Time point indicated: neoterminal ileum biopsy at postoperative endoscopy, about 6 months after surgery. The chain uses TRBV11-2 and TRBJ1-4; a weak D match, TRBD1 (6 bases). Sample: ileal tissue. This clonotype was obtained from an adult with Crohn's disease. The CDR3 loop reads CASSVGAGQTNEKLFF. CDR3 DNA: TGTGCCAGCAGCGTGGGGGCCGGGCAGACTAATGAAAAACTGTTTTTT. The complete variable domain, with remaining parts taken from reference TRBV11-2 and TRBJ1-4, reads EAGVAQSPRYKIIEKRQSVAFWCNPISGHATLYWYQQILGQGPKLLIQFQNNGVVDDSQLPKDRFSAERLKGVDSTLKIQPAKLEDSAVYLCASSVGAGQTNEKLFFGSGTQLSVL.